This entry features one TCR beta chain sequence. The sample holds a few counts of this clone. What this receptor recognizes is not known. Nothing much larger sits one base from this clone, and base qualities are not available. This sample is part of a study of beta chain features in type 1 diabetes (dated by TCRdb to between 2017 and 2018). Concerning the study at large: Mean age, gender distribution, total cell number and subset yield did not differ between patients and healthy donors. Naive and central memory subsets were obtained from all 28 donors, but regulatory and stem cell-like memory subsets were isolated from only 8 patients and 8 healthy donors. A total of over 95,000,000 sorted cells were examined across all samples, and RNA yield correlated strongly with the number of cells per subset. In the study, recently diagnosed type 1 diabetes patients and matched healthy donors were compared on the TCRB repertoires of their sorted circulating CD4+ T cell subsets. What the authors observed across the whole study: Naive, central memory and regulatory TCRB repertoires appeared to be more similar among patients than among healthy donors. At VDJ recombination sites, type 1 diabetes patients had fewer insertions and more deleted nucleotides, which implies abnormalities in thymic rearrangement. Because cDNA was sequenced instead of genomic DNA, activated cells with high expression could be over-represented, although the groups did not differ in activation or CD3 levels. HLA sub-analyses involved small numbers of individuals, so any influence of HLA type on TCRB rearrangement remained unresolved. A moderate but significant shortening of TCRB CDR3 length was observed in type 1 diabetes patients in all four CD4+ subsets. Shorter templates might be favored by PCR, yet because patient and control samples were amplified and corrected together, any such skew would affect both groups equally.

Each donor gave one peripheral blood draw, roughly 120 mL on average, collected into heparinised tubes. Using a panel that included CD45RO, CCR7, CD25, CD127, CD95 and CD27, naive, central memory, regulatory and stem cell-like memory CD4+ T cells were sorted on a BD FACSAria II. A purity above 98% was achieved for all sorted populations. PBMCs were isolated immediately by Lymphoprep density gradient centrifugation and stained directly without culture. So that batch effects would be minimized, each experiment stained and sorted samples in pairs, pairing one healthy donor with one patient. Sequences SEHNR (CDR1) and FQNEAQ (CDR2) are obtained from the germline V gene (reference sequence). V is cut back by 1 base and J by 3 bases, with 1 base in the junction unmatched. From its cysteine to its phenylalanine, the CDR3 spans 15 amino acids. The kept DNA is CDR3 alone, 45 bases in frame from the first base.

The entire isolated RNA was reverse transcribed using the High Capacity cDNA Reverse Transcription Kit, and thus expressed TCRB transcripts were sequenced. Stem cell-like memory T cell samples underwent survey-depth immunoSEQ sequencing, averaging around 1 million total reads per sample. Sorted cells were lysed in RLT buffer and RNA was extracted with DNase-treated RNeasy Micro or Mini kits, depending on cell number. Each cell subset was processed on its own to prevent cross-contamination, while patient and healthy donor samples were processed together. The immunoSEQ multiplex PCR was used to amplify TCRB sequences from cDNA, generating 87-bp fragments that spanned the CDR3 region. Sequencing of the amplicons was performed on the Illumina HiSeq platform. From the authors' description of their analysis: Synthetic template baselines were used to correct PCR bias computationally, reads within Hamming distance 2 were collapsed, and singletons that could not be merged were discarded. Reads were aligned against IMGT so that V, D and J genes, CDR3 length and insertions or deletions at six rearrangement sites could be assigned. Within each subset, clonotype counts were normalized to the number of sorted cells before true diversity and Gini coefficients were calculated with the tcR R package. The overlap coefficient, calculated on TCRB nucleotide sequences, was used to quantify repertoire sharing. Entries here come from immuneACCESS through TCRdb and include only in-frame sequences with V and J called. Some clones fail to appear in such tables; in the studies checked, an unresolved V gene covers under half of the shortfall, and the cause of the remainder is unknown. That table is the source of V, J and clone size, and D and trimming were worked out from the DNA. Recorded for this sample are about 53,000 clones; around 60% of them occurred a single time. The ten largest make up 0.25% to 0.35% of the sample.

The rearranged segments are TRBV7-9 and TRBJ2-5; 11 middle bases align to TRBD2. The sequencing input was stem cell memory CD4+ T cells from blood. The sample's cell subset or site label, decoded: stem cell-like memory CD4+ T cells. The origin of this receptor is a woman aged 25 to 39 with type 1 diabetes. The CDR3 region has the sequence CASSLGGLAEETQYF. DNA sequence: TGTGCCAGCAGCTTAGGGGGACTAGCGGAAGAGACCCAGTACTTC.